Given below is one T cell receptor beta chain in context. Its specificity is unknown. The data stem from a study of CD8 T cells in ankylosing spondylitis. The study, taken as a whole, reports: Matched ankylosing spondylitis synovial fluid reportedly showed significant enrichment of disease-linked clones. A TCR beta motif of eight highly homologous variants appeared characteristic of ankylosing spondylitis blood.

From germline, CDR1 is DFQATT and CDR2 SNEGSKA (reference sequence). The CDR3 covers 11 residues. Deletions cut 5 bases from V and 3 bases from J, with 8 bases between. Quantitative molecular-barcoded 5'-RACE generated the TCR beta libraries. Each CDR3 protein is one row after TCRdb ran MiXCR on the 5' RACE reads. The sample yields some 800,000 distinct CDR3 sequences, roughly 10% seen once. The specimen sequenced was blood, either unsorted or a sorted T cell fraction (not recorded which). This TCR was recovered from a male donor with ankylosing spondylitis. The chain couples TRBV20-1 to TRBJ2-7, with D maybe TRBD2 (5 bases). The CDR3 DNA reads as TGCAGTGCTGAGGGTCACTACGAGCAGTACTTC. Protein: CSAEGHYEQYF.